This TCR beta chain emerged from a study of control samples from healthy donors and cancer patients. Per the germline V gene, CDR1 is SGDLS and CDR2 is YYNGEE. The CDR3 covers 14 residues. V dropped 1 base and J dropped 5 bases, with 12 bases sitting between them. Measured with immunoSEQ multiplex PCR; TCRdb has only the in-frame clones, and not every one. The sample gives 100,000 or so clones, about 89% of which show up once; about 8% is in the top ten. The gene calls are TRBV9 and TRBJ2-5, with D perhaps assigned TRBD1 or TRBD2 (7 bases each). The receptor was derived from a young man in good health. Sequenced input: blood. The CDR3 protein is CASSVLQGGETQYF. The CDR3, as DNA: TGTGCCAGCAGCGTACTCCAGGGGGGGGAGACCCAGTACTTC.